One and the same sample provided the 28 T cell receptor beta chains below, sequenced in a study of T-cell memory formation after mild COVID-19. TCRdb fed the 5' RACE reads into MiXCR, producing one record per CDR3 protein. The table has 45,000 to 65,000 distinct CDR3 sequences, more than 8% seen once. The sequenced sample was PBMCs or a T cell subset sorted from them (not recorded which). These receptors were taken from a man in his late teens or twenties who had mild COVID-19 (a few samples of this study predate the infection). Cell type and time point are not known.

In this sample, this clonotype turned up a few times. V is TRBV6-5 and J is TRBJ2-2, with D possibly being TRBD2 (5 bases). Germline V gene sequence: CDR1 MNHEY, CDR2 SVGAGI. The CDR3 covers 12 residues. The V end lost 8 bases, the J end lost 4 bases, and 8 bases lay between the germline ends. The chain's CDR3 is CASHGVTGELFF. The CDR3 DNA reads as TGTGCCAGCCACGGGGTCACCGGGGAGCTGTTTTTT.

Relative to its sample, this clonotype is medium-sized. The chain combines TRBV7-9 with TRBJ2-1, with 9 bases aligning to TRBD2. Germline loops: CDR1 SEHNR, CDR2 FQNEAQ (reference sequence). This CDR3 comprises 16 residues. V was pared by 2 bases and J by 1 base, with 3 bases of the junction left unmatched. The CDR3 nucleotides read TGTGCCAGCAGCTTATCGCTAGCGGGGTCCTACAATGAGCAGTTCTTC. Encoded protein: CASSLSLAGSYNEQFF.

This clonotype was counted a few times. V is TRBV5-1 and J is TRBJ2-5, with 9 positions matching TRBD2. The CDR3 loop spans 15 amino acids. Germline CDR1 is SGHRS and CDR2 is YFSETQ. J was trimmed by 1 base and V by 1 base; bases with no gene match: 2. This CDR3 is CASSLKAGGQETQYF. Written as DNA, the CDR3 is TGCGCCAGCAGCTTGAAAGCGGGGGGCCAAGAGACCCAGTACTTC.

This clonotype was counted ten times or more. V and J are TRBV6-5 and TRBJ1-1; 7 nucleotides match TRBD1. The CDR3 length is 13 residues. Trimming removed 7 bases from V and 5 bases from J; junction bases left unmatched: 7. Looked up from germline, CDR1 is MNHEY and CDR2 is SVGAGI. The CDR3: CASIQGGGTEAFF. CDR3 sequence (DNA): TGTGCCAGCATTCAAGGGGGCGGAACTGAAGCTTTCTTT.

The chain links TRBV4-3 to TRBJ2-3; D might be TRBD1 or TRBD2, each matching 5 bases. The CDR3 consists of 13 residues. Germline V CDR1 and CDR2: LGHNA, YSLEER. The V gene lost 0 bases and the J gene lost 5 bases, with 6 bases spanning the gap. The CDR3 DNA follows: TGCGCCAGCAGCCAAGAGAGGGGAGATACGCAGTATTTT. Residues: CASSQERGDTQYF.

The chain employs TRBV7-2 and TRBJ1-5; 7 nucleotides agree with TRBD1. The CDR3 covers 14 residues. V lost 5 bases, J lost 7 bases, and 8 bases stayed unmatched. Germline loops: CDR1 SGHTA, CDR2 FQGNSA. For the CDR3, the DNA is TGTGCCAGCAGCCCCCGACAGGGCGGGCAGCCCCAGCATTTT. As protein: CASSPRQGGQPQHF.

The genes are TRBV5-1 and TRBJ2-4; 7 bases fit TRBD1. CDR3 size: 17 residues. Germline V lookup: CDR1 SGHRS, CDR2 YFSETQ. The V gene end was trimmed by 0 bases and the J gene end by 2 bases; junction bases not matched to a gene: 8. CDR3 DNA: TGCGCCAGCAGCTTGGAGGCAGGGGGAGTATCCAAAAACATTCAGTACTTC. Encoded protein: CASSLEAGGVSKNIQYF.

The gene calls are TRBV7-9 and TRBJ2-5; TRBD1 agrees at 9 bases. Unmatched junction bases numbered 5, after V lost 5 bases and J lost 1 base. CDR3 size: 15 residues. Germline CDR1 reads SEHNR; CDR2 reads FQNEAQ (reference sequence). Here the CDR3 DNA reads TGTGCCAGCAGCCCTCTGACAGGGGGCCAAGAGACCCAGTACTTC. Its translation is CASSPLTGGQETQYF.

This clonotype was seen many times. J is TRBJ1-1 and V is TRBV7-9; no definite D call. Trimming took off 1 base at V and 0 bases at J, with 6 bases between the two ends. Per germline, CDR1 SEHNR and CDR2 FQNEAQ (reference sequence). The CDR3 has 14 residues. CDR3 nucleotide sequence: TGTGCCAGCAGCTTAGGACGGCTGAACACTGAAGCTTTCTTT. This gives the protein CASSLGRLNTEAFF. The complete variable domain, with remaining parts taken from reference TRBV7-9 and TRBJ1-1, reads DTGVSQNPRHKITKRGQNVTFRCDPISEHNRLYWYRQTLGQGPEFLTYFQNEAQLEKSRLLSDRFSAERPKGSFSTLEIQRTEQGDSAMYLCASSLGRLNTEAFFGQGTRLTVV.

V usage is TRBV7-9 and J usage is TRBJ1-5; D is perhaps TRBD1 (5 bases). The CDR3 is made up of 15 amino acids. The V end lost 5 bases, the J end lost 9 bases, and 20 bases lay between the germline ends. From germline, CDR1 is SEHNR and CDR2 FQNEAQ (reference sequence). CDR3: CASSADIPVGRPQHF. CDR3 nucleotide sequence: TGTGCCAGCAGCGCCGACATCCCGGTGGGGCGGCCCCAGCATTTT.

In this sample, this clonotype turned up many times. This chain links TRBV6-6 with TRBJ2-7, with D perhaps assigned TRBD1 or TRBD2 (6 bases each). This CDR3 comprises 14 residues. In germline, CDR1 is MNHNY, CDR2 SVGAGI (reference sequence). Between the trimmed V and J ends, which lost 9 bases and 1 base, there was a span of 16 bases. This CDR3 reads CARTEGGSSYEQYF. As DNA, the CDR3 is TGTGCCAGGACCGAGGGGGGCTCTTCCTACGAGCAGTACTTC.

This clonotype was observed a few times. The chain combines TRBV2 with TRBJ1-2; a possible D gene is TRBD1 (5 bases). CDR3 length equals 12 residues. Trimming removed 6 bases from V and 7 bases from J, with 12 bases in between. Germline V gene sequence: CDR1 SNHLY, CDR2 FYNNEI. CDR3 protein: CASRGRAVGYTF. The DNA of the CDR3 is TGTGCCAGCAGGGGACGAGCTGTTGGCTACACCTTC.

There are many counts of this clonotype. Here the CDR3 DNA reads TGTGCCAGCAGCTTAGGATTGGACGCCTACGAGCAGTACTTC. Translating it yields CASSLGLDAYEQYF. The V gene is TRBV7-2, the J gene TRBJ2-7; D unresolved. Germline V lookup: CDR1 SGHTA, CDR2 FQGNSA. The CDR3 consists of 14 residues. V dropped 1 base and J dropped 2 bases, with 9 bases sitting between them.

This clonotype came up a few times. The genes are TRBV4-2 and TRBJ2-2, with D possibly TRBD2 on 6 matching bases. CDR1 and CDR2 from the germline V gene are LGHNA and YNFKEQ. The CDR3 length is 15 residues. V was clipped by 1 base and J by 1 base, with 7 bases between them. The CDR3 sequence: CASSQVEGNTGELFF. The CDR3 DNA sequence: TGTGCCAGCAGCCAAGTGGAGGGGAACACCGGGGAGCTGTTTTTT.

This clonotype was recorded many times. The rearrangement uses TRBV25-1 and TRBJ2-3; 11 positions agree with TRBD2. This CDR3 is 14 amino acids long. Unmatched junction bases numbered 0, after V lost 3 bases and J lost 4 bases. Germline V CDR1 and CDR2: MGHDK, SYGVNS. CDR3 region: CASSETSGADTQYF. CDR3 coding DNA: TGTGCCAGCAGTGAGACTAGCGGGGCAGATACGCAGTATTTT. The whole variable domain, filled in from reference TRBV25-1 and TRBJ2-3, reads EADIYQTPRYLVIGTGKKITLECSQTMGHDKMYWYQQDPGMELHLIHYSYGVNSTEKGDLSSESTVSRIRTEHFPLTLESARPSHTSQYLCASSETSGADTQYFGPGTRLTVL.

This clonotype was observed many times. The chain joins TRBV4-3 to TRBJ2-1; TRBD2 matches at 7 bases. Trimming took 5 bases from V and 8 from J; bases not matched to a gene: 9. This CDR3 has 14 amino acids. Germline V gene sequence: CDR1 LGHNA, CDR2 YSLEER. CDR3 amino acids: CASSTERGRDEQFF. The CDR3 coding sequence is TGCGCCAGCAGCACGGAACGAGGGAGGGATGAGCAGTTCTTC.

Sample share makes this clonotype medium-sized. The chain couples TRBV5-1 to TRBJ2-1, with 10 bases fitting TRBD2. From germline, CDR1 is SGHRS and CDR2 YFSETQ. Germline trimming cut 0 bases from V and 10 bases from J; bases unmatched to any gene: 4. The CDR3 is made up of 14 amino acids. CDR3 bases: TGCGCCAGCAGCTTGGCAACTAGCGGGGAAGAGCAGTTCTTC. Its protein is CASSLATSGEEQFF.

The chain links TRBV2 to TRBJ2-2; D gene ambiguous. The V gene's germline CDR1 is SNHLY and CDR2 FYNNEI. The V and J ends lost 7 bases and 6 bases respectively, with 15 bases between them. The CDR3 runs 14 residues. CDR3 sequence: CASKPWQKPGELFF. CDR3 nucleotide sequence: TGTGCCAGCAAACCCTGGCAGAAGCCCGGGGAGCTGTTTTTT.

This clonotype was seen only a few times. The chain employs TRBV7-9 and TRBJ1-1, with 7 positions matching TRBD1. V lost 7 bases and J lost 5; bases outside the gene matches: 13. In germline, CDR1 is SEHNR, CDR2 FQNEAQ (reference sequence). This CDR3 has 15 residues. The CDR3, as DNA: TGTGCCAGCACCGTGACCGGGACAGAGAGTACTGAAGCTTTCTTT. Its protein product is CASTVTGTESTEAFF.

This clonotype has a count of ten or more. This rearrangement joins TRBV28 to TRBJ2-7, with D maybe TRBD1 (5 bases). This CDR3 comprises 15 residues. The V and J ends lost 2 bases and 1 base respectively, with 12 bases between them. Germline CDR1 and CDR2: MDHEN and SYDVKM. CDR3 in amino acids: CASSLGQGWSYEQYV. The CDR3 DNA reads as TGTGCCAGCAGTTTAGGTCAGGGTTGGTCCTACGAGCAGTACGTC.

This rearrangement joins TRBV4-2 to TRBJ1-2; TRBD1 aligns across 7 bases. The CDR3 has 15 residues. V was clipped by 1 base and J by 4 bases; unmatched bases: 6. Germline V gene sequence: CDR1 LGHNA, CDR2 YNFKEQ. The CDR3, as DNA: TGTGCCAGCAGCCAAGTGACAGGGAACCTCTATGGCTACACCTTC. It translates to CASSQVTGNLYGYTF.

This chain links TRBV5-6 with TRBJ2-5; D may be TRBD1 (5 bases). CDR1 and CDR2 from the germline V gene are SGHDT and YYEEEE. V was pared by 1 base and J by 3 bases, with 7 bases between. This CDR3 region has 13 residues. CDR3: CASSLLGEETQYF. CDR3 nucleotides: TGTGCCAGCAGCTTGTTAGGGGAAGAGACCCAGTACTTC.

The rearrangement uses TRBV6-6 and TRBJ2-1; D is perhaps TRBD2 (5 bases). Trimming pared 0 bases from V and 3 bases from J, leaving 6 bases between. This CDR3 comprises 14 residues. Germline lookup yields CDR1 MNHNY and CDR2 SVGAGI (reference sequence). The CDR3 loop reads CASSYSRVYNEQFF. Here the CDR3 DNA reads TGTGCCAGCAGTTACTCGAGGGTCTACAATGAGCAGTTCTTC.

The rearrangement links TRBV7-6 to TRBJ2-5, with a weak D call TRBD2 (7 bases). The CDR3 has 15 residues. Germline values: CDR1 SGHVS, CDR2 FNYEAQ. V was shortened by 5 bases and J by 0 bases, with 13 bases between the two germline ends. The CDR3 loop is CASSRRGGYQETQYF. CDR3 sequence (DNA): TGTGCCAGCAGCCGGAGGGGGGGGTACCAAGAGACCCAGTACTTC.

The chain employs TRBV3-1 and TRBJ2-5; D is undetermined. The germline CDR1 and CDR2 sequences are LGHDT and YNNKEL (reference sequence). The CDR3 is 14 amino acids. With 4 bases removed from V and 2 bases from J, the gap between germline ends came to 11 bases. CDR3 protein: CASSRQPGQETQYF. In nucleotides, the CDR3 is TGTGCCAGCAGCCGGCAGCCCGGACAAGAGACCCAGTACTTC.

A few counts support this clonotype. V gene TRBV20-1 combines with J gene TRBJ2-3; 8 nucleotides align to TRBD1. Trimming removed 3 bases from V and 1 base from J; junction bases left unmatched: 6. CDR1 is DFQATT and CDR2 is SNEGSKA in the germline V gene (reference sequence). The CDR3 spans 15 residues. The CDR3 loop is CSASGTGTRTDTQYF. CDR3 coding DNA: TGCAGTGCTAGCGGGACAGGAACCCGCACAGATACGCAGTATTTT.

This clonotype was seen many times. The gene calls are TRBV29-1 and TRBJ2-1, with TRBD2 matching 11 bases. Germline trimming cut 6 bases from V and 12 bases from J; bases unmatched to any gene: 10. CDR3 length: 13 amino acids. CDR1 is SQVTM and CDR2 is ANQGSEA in the germline V gene. The CDR3 DNA reads as TGCAGCGTGTCTAGCGGGGGGCCCTTAGGGCAGTTCTTC. It encodes CSVSSGGPLGQFF.

This clonotype was detected only a few times. This chain joins TRBV6-5 and TRBJ2-3; 7 bases are shared with TRBD1. Looked up from germline, CDR1 is MNHEY and CDR2 is SVGAGI. Trimming took 2 bases from V and 0 from J; bases not matched to a gene: 2. This CDR3 has 15 amino acids. CDR3 nucleotide sequence: TGTGCCAGCAGTTACGGGGACAGAAGCACAGATACGCAGTATTTT. Its protein product is CASSYGDRSTDTQYF.